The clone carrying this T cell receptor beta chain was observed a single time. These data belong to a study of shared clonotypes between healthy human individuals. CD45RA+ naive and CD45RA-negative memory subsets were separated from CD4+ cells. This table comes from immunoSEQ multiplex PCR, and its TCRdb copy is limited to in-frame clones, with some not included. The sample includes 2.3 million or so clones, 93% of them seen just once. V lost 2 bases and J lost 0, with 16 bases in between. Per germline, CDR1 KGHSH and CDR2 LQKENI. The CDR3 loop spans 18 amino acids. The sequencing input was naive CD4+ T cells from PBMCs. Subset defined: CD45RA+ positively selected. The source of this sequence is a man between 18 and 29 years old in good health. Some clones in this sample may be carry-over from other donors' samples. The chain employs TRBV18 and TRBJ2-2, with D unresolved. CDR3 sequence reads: CASSPMVVQATNTGELFF. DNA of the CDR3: TGTGCCAGCTCACCAATGGTGGTCCAAGCCACGAACACCGGGGAGCTGTTTTTT.